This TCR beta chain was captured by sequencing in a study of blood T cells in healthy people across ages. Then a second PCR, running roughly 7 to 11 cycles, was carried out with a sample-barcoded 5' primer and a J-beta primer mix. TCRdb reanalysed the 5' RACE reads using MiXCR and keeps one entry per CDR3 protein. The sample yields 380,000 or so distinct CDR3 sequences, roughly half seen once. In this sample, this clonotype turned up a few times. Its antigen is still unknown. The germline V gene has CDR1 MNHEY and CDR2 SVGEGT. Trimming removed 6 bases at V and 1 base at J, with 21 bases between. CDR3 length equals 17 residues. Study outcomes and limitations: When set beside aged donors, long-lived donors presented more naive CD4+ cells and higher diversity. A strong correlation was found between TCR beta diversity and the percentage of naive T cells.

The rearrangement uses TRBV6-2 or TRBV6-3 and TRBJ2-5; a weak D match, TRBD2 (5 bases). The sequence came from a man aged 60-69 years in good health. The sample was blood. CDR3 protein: CASRHDYGKGGQETQYF. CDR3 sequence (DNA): TGTGCCAGCAGACACGATTACGGGAAGGGCGGCCAAGAGACCCAGTACTTC.